The next 21 T cell receptor beta chains were all read from a single sample in a study of blood T cell repertoires in COVID-19. Data came from immunoSEQ multiplex PCR; TCRdb stores just in-frame clones and leaves some out. Of about 120,000 clones listed, about 88% were seen once; the top ten hold 4.6%. The sample was peripheral blood. The receptor set was obtained from a man in his 60s with COVID-19, enrolled during active disease.

V and J are TRBV13 and TRBJ2-7; 13 nucleotides agree with TRBD2. Germline CDR1 and CDR2: PRHDT and FYEKMQ (reference sequence). The V gene end was trimmed by 5 bases and the J gene end by 3 bases; junction bases not matched to a gene: 7. The CDR3 has 16 residues. The CDR3 loop is CASSLTSGGLNYEQYF. The CDR3 bases are TGTGCCAGCAGCCTGACTAGCGGGGGGTTGAACTACGAGCAGTACTTC.

A single count supports this clone. V and J are TRBV21-1 and TRBJ1-2. TRBV21-1 is flagged as a pseudogene. CDR3 length: 14 amino acids. This CDR3 is CASSWRNSNYGYTF. In DNA, the CDR3 is TGTGCCAGCAGCTGGAGGAACAGTAACTATGGCTACACCTTC.

The chain has TRBV3-1 (or the pseudogene TRBV3-2) and TRBJ1-4; D gene uncertain. Trimming removed 0 bases from V and 5 bases from J, with 10 bases in between. The length of the CDR3 is 15 residues. CDR1 LGHDT and CDR2 YNNKEL come from the germline V gene (reference sequence). DNA of the CDR3: TGTGCCAGCAGCCAAGACCCCGTACGGAATGAAAAACTGTTTTTT. This codes for CASSQDPVRNEKLFF.

V and J are TRBV7-9 and TRBJ1-1, with no clear D. This CDR3 contains 15 residues. Trimming pared 1 base from V and 0 bases from J, leaving 9 bases between. Germline-derived CDR1 and CDR2 are SEHNR and FQNEAQ (reference sequence). This CDR3 is CASSLDPGLNTEAFF. As DNA, the CDR3 is TGTGCCAGCAGCTTAGACCCAGGCTTGAACACTGAAGCTTTCTTT.

CDR3 DNA: TGTGCCAGCAGCACCAGTGGGGCCGAGACCCAGTACTTC. Translation: CASSTSGAETQYF. The genes are TRBV7-3 and TRBJ2-5, with D tentatively TRBD1 (5 bases). V lost 5 bases and J 5 bases, leaving 12 bases between the germline ends. Germline values: CDR1 SGHTA, CDR2 FQGTGA. The CDR3 contains 13 residues.

CDR3 DNA: TGTGCCAGCAGTTTATCTACCGCGAACACCGGGGAGCTGTTTTTT. As protein: CASSLSTANTGELFF. V usage is TRBV28 and J usage is TRBJ2-2; D not resolved. The V and J ends lost 1 base and 0 bases respectively, with 6 bases between them. This CDR3 region has 15 residues. Germline V gene lookup returns CDR1 MDHEN and CDR2 SYDVKM.

This chain uses TRBV11-2 with TRBJ2-1; 11 nucleotides agree with TRBD2. The length of the CDR3 is 16 residues. The J segment lost 5 bases and the V segment lost 5 bases, leaving 8 bases of the junction unmatched. Looked up from germline, CDR1 is SGHAT and CDR2 is FQNNGV. The CDR3 is CASSGLSGRGDNEQFF. In DNA, the CDR3 is TGTGCCAGCAGCGGCCTTAGCGGGAGGGGAGACAATGAGCAGTTCTTC.

CDR3 sequence: CASSSGQGSPLHF. CDR3 DNA: TGTGCCAGCAGCTCCGGACAGGGCTCACCCCTCCACTTT. The V gene is TRBV7-3, the J gene TRBJ1-6; 8 nucleotides agree with TRBD1. V dropped 4 bases and J dropped 10; count of bases not matched to a gene: 3. CDR3 length: 13 residues. Germline assignment: CDR1 SGHTA and CDR2 FQGTGA.

This rearrangement joins TRBV23-1 to TRBJ2-7, with 8 bases matching TRBD1. TRBV23-1 has ORF status, its function being uncertain. The V segment lost 4 bases and the J segment 2 bases; nucleotides outside the gene matches: 7. This CDR3 has 15 residues. The DNA for the CDR3 is TGCGCCAGCAGTCTCCCGGGACAGGCCACCTACGAGCAGTACTTC. Its protein is CASSLPGQATYEQYF.

J is TRBJ2-3 and V is TRBV3-1 (or the pseudogene TRBV3-2), with 9 bases aligning to TRBD2. Germline loops: CDR1 LGHDT, CDR2 YNNKEL (reference sequence). Trimming removed 1 base from V and 4 bases from J; junction bases left unmatched: 6. The CDR3 contains 16 residues. CDR3 sequence: CASSQGLSGSADTQYF. The CDR3 nucleotides read TGTGCCAGCAGCCAAGGACTTAGCGGGAGCGCAGATACGCAGTATTTT.

The chain links TRBV6-6 to TRBJ2-1; TRBD1 might be the D (5 bases). The CDR3 totals 13 residues. Trimming took off 7 bases at V and 6 bases at J, with 13 bases between the two ends. Germline-derived CDR1 and CDR2 are MNHNY and SVGAGI (reference sequence). In DNA form, the CDR3 reads TGTGCCAGCACCACAGAAACAGGCAATGAGCAGTTCTTC. Translated, it gives CASTTETGNEQFF.

This chain links TRBV6-6 with TRBJ1-6; D perhaps matches TRBD1 (6 bases). From germline, CDR1 is MNHNY and CDR2 SVGAGI (reference sequence). There are 14 residues in the CDR3. The V and J ends lost 5 bases and 14 bases respectively, with 19 bases between them. This CDR3 reads CASSLRGSLSTLHF. The CDR3 DNA sequence: TGTGCCAGCAGTCTCAGGGGTAGTCTAAGCACCCTCCACTTT.

This chain uses TRBV9 with TRBJ2-2; 9 bases map to TRBD2. The ends lost 0 bases at V and 5 bases at J; junction bases unmatched: 8. Germline V gene sequence: CDR1 SGDLS, CDR2 YYNGEE. The CDR3 runs to 17 residues. Here the CDR3 reads CASSVAGGRAETGELFF. CDR3 bases: TGTGCCAGCAGCGTAGCTGGCGGGAGGGCCGAGACCGGGGAGCTGTTTTTT.

V is TRBV9 and J is TRBJ2-7; TRBD1 matches at 11 bases. Germline assignment: CDR1 SGDLS and CDR2 YYNGEE. Trimming took 0 bases from V and 5 from J; bases not matched to a gene: 10. The CDR3 is 17 residues long. This CDR3 is CASSVDGQGANVDEQYF. The CDR3 coding sequence is TGTGCCAGCAGCGTAGATGGACAGGGGGCGAATGTGGACGAGCAGTACTTC.

The J gene is TRBJ2-7, the V gene TRBV11-2; D remains ambiguous. Between the trimmed V and J ends, which lost 5 bases and 0 bases, there was a span of 8 bases. The CDR3 runs 13 residues. Germline V gene sequence: CDR1 SGHAT, CDR2 FQNNGV. CDR3 region: CASSPHSSYEQYF. For the CDR3, the DNA is TGTGCCAGCAGCCCCCACAGCTCCTACGAGCAGTACTTC.

This sequence joins TRBV12-3 or TRBV12-4 and TRBJ1-1, with D unclear. The V and J ends lost 3 bases and 6 bases respectively, with 11 bases between them. CDR3 length: 13 residues. CDR3 in DNA: TGTGCCAGCAGTTTCCAGGTCTTGGCTGAAGCTTTCTTT. This translates into CASSFQVLAEAFF.

The chain couples TRBV3-1 (or the pseudogene TRBV3-2) to TRBJ1-3; D remains ambiguous. Germline CDR1 and CDR2: LGHDT and YNNKEL (reference sequence). V was clipped by 4 bases and J by 4 bases, with 8 bases between them. The CDR3 is 13 amino acids. CDR3 DNA: TGTGCCAGCAGCCGGCCCCAGGGAAACACCATATATTTT. Its protein is CASSRPQGNTIYF.

This clone was observed a handful of times. This chain links TRBV6-4 with TRBJ2-3, with TRBD2 matching over 8 bases. CDR1 and CDR2 (germline): MRHNA, SNTAGT. The V segment lost 6 bases and the J segment 4 bases; nucleotides outside the gene matches: 12. The length of the CDR3 is 16 residues. The CDR3 loop reads CASSPGVAGLPDTQYF. For the CDR3, the DNA is TGTGCCAGCAGCCCCGGGGTAGCGGGACTTCCAGATACGCAGTATTTT.

The rearrangement uses TRBV12-3 or TRBV12-4 and TRBJ2-1, with a tentative D call TRBD2 (6 bases). Trimming removed 6 bases at V and 9 bases at J, with 15 bases between. This CDR3 is 13 amino acids long. CDR3 in DNA: TGTGCCAGCAGCCCAGAGACTAGAAGTGAGCAGTTCTTC. This encodes CASSPETRSEQFF.

This rearrangement joins TRBV27 to TRBJ1-1; TRBD1 matches at 7 bases. V trimming: 6 bases; J trimming: 4 bases; junction bases outside the gene matches: 8. CDR1 and CDR2 from the germline V gene are MNHEY and SMNVEV (reference sequence). The CDR3 runs to 14 residues. CDR3 nucleotides: TGTGCCAGCAGACTCGACAGGGAGAGCACTGAAGCTTTCTTT. It codes for CASRLDRESTEAFF.

V gene TRBV2 combines with J gene TRBJ2-3, with 7 positions matching TRBD2. The V segment lost 3 bases and the J segment 3 bases; nucleotides outside the gene matches: 6. Looked up from germline, CDR1 is SNHLY and CDR2 is FYNNEI. The CDR3 is 15 amino acids. CDR3 residues: CASSEGGRDTDTQYF. CDR3 bases: TGTGCCAGCAGTGAGGGTGGGAGGGATACAGATACGCAGTATTTT.